This TCR beta chain originates from a study of blood T cell repertoires in COVID-19. About the study: From the United States, Italy and Spain came samples of acute and convalescent COVID-19.

Generated by immunoSEQ multiplex PCR, the TCRdb table keeps only in-frame clones and is missing some. This table has roughly 120,000 clones, more than 60% appearing once. The CDR3 totals 15 residues. After removal of 5 bases from V and 6 bases from J, the junction contained 10 bases not matched to a gene. In germline, CDR1 is SEHNR, CDR2 FQNEAQ (reference sequence). The rearrangement uses TRBV7-9 and TRBJ1-3, with 7 bases matching TRBD1. This clonotype was obtained from a man between 65 and 79 years old with acute or convalescent COVID-19. The sequenced sample was peripheral blood. CDR3 region: CASSLRQGFENTIYF. The DNA of the CDR3 is TGTGCCAGCAGCCTCCGACAGGGTTTCGAAAACACCATATATTTT.